This T cell receptor beta chain came from a study of T cell clones after liver transplantation. This clone appeared a few times. Trimming removed 5 bases from V and 8 bases from J; junction bases left unmatched: 7. Germline V gene lookup returns CDR1 MNHNS and CDR2 SASEGT. CDR3 length: 15 amino acids. Libraries were prepared by immunoSEQ multiplex PCR; TCRdb keeps only in-frame clonotypes and omits some of them. The repertoire holds 45,000 to 60,000 clones, roughly three quarters seen once, with 8% to 10% in the top ten. The sequencing here drew on CD4+ T cells from blood, taken at the 22-month timepoint. The sequence derives from a human patient who received a liver transplant. Some T cells may have come from the graft donor. V and J are TRBV6-1 and TRBJ1-6, with 9 positions matching TRBD1. The CDR3, as DNA: TGTGCCAGCAGTACTGGACAGGGGAGGTATTCACCCCTCCACTTT. This translates into CASSTGQGRYSPLHF.